These T cell receptor beta chains were read from a single sample in a study of blood T cell repertoires in COVID-19. Data came from immunoSEQ multiplex PCR; TCRdb stores just in-frame clones and leaves some out. The data contain some 97,000 clones, 91% of them seen just once; the ten biggest clones take up 0.97%. The sample comprised peripheral blood. The source of these receptors is a man in his 60s with acute or convalescent COVID-19. The CDR3 runs from the conserved cysteine through the conserved F or W. D genes are given only for firm matches. Where a row states a size, it is once, few, many or the class of an expanded clone; other rows omit it.

NA | TRBJ2-7 | NA | TRBV30 | CAWSQGLREQYF | TGTGCCTGGAGCCAGGGTTTGAGAGAGCAGTACTTC
NA | TRBJ2-7 | NA | TRBV19 | CASSIGADSYEQYF | TGTGCCAGTAGTATAGGGGCGGACAGCTACGAGCAGTACTTC
TRBD2 | TRBJ2-1 | NA | TRBV6-6 | CAIQREASYNEQFF | TGTGCCATTCAGCGGGAGGCCTCCTACAATGAGCAGTTCTTC
NA | TRBJ1-2 | NA | TRBV28 | CASSPQGNANYGYTF | TGTGCCAGCAGTCCTCAGGGCAACGCTAACTATGGCTACACCTTC
TRBD2 | TRBJ2-5 | once | TRBV27 | CASKVAGEETQYF | TGTGCCAGCAAAGTAGCGGGAGAAGAGACCCAGTACTTC
NA | TRBJ2-5 | NA | TRBV11-2 | CASSLGGTQQETQYF | TGTGCCAGCAGCTTAGGGGGGACACAACAAGAGACCCAGTACTTC
NA | TRBJ2-1 | NA | TRBV10-2 | CASSATNEQFF | TGCGCCAGCAGCGCTACTAATGAGCAGTTCTTC
TRBD2 | TRBJ2-7 | NA | TRBV6-4 | CASSCGTSGSREQYF | TGTGCCAGCAGTTGCGGGACTAGCGGGAGTCGCGAGCAGTACTTC
TRBD1 | TRBJ1-5 | NA | TRBV19 | CAISPTGGNQPQHF | TGTGCCATCAGCCCCACAGGGGGCAATCAGCCCCAGCATTTT
NA | TRBJ1-1 | NA | TRBV7-8 | CASSRRRGVGTEAFF | TGTGCCAGCAGCCGTAGACGGGGGGTAGGCACTGAAGCTTTCTTT
NA | TRBJ1-2 | NA | TRBV27 | CASSLSIRGDRNYGYTF | TGTGCCAGCAGTTTATCGATAAGAGGTGACCGAAACTATGGCTACACCTTC
TRBD1 | TRBJ1-5 | NA | TRBV19 | CASTQGAYQPQHF | TGTGCCAGTACACAGGGGGCTTACCAGCCCCAGCATTTT
NA | TRBJ2-4 | NA | TRBV30 | CAWSVSLTIKNIQYF | TGTGCCTGGAGTGTCTCTCTCACAATCAAAAACATTCAGTACTTC
TRBD1 | TRBJ1-1 | NA | TRBV2 | CASNQGVNTEAFF | TGTGCCAGCAATCAGGGGGTGAACACTGAAGCTTTCTTT
TRBD1 | TRBJ2-1 | NA | TRBV2 | CASSPRTGYNEQFF | TGTGCCAGCAGTCCCCGGACAGGGTACAATGAGCAGTTCTTC
TRBD2 | TRBJ2-1 | NA | TRBV6-4 | CASSTSGGGEQFF | TGTGCCAGCAGTACTAGCGGGGGGGGTGAGCAGTTCTTC
TRBD1 | TRBJ2-7 | NA | TRBV6-1 | CASSEAGQGAREQYF | TGTGCCAGCAGTGAAGCCGGACAGGGGGCGAGGGAGCAGTACTTC
TRBD1 | TRBJ1-2 | NA | TRBV11-2 | CASSLVGQGTNYGYTF | TGTGCCAGCAGCTTAGTCGGACAGGGGACCAACTATGGCTACACCTTC
TRBD1 | TRBJ2-1 | few | TRBV5-1 | CASSPGTGGVYEQFF | TGCGCCAGCAGCCCCGGGACAGGGGGCGTTTATGAGCAGTTCTTC
TRBD2 | TRBJ2-1 | once | TRBV18 | CASSLSTSGHYNEQFF | TGTGCCAGCTCACTTTCGACTAGCGGGCACTACAATGAGCAGTTCTTC
TRBD1 | TRBJ1-3 | NA | TRBV30 | CAWSEGTGGSSGNTIYF | TGTGCCTGGAGTGAGGGTACAGGGGGGAGCTCTGGAAACACCATATATTTT
NA | TRBJ1-1 | few | TRBV5-1 | CASQQGTEAFF | TGCGCCAGCCAACAGGGAACTGAAGCTTTCTTT
NA | TRBJ1-4 | NA | TRBV24-1 | CATSDPSATNEKLFF | TGTGCCACCAGTGACCCCTCCGCAACTAATGAAAAACTGTTTTTT
NA | TRBJ1-2 | NA | TRBV7-2 | CASSSNIANYGYTF | TGTGCCAGCAGCTCTAATATAGCTAACTATGGCTACACCTTC
NA | TRBJ1-1 | NA | TRBV6-1 | CASSDLRGNTEAFF | TGTGCCAGCAGTGACCTCAGGGGGAACACTGAAGCTTTCTTT
NA | TRBJ1-2 | NA | TRBV7-9 | CASSLRAGNYGYTF | TGTGCCAGCAGCTTAAGAGCCGGGAACTATGGCTACACCTTC
NA | TRBJ1-2 | NA | TRBV3-1/TRBV3-2 | CASTLKGWRGYTF | TGTGCCAGCACCTTAAAAGGGTGGAGGGGCTACACCTTC
NA | TRBJ1-4 | NA | TRBV4-1 | CASSQDLGASGEKLFF | TGCGCCAGCAGCCAAGATTTGGGGGCGAGCGGTGAAAAACTGTTTTTT
NA | TRBJ2-5 | NA | TRBV5-1 | CASHPGQVNQETQYF | TGCGCCAGCCACCCGGGACAAGTTAACCAAGAGACCCAGTACTTC
NA | TRBJ2-7 | once | TRBV5-6 | CASSLGRVDEQYF | TGTGCCAGCAGCTTGGGCAGGGTGGACGAGCAGTACTTC
TRBD1 | TRBJ1-2 | NA | TRBV19 | CASIKTGGYDYGYTF | TGTGCCAGTATCAAGACAGGGGGGTATGACTATGGCTACACCTTC
TRBD2 | TRBJ2-3 | NA | TRBV5-1 | CASSLAAGTSGSADTQYF | TGCGCCAGCAGCTTGGCGGCCGGGACTAGCGGGAGTGCAGATACGCAGTATTTT
TRBD1 | TRBJ1-5 | NA | TRBV10-3 | CAISTGTGGQPQHF | TGTGCCATCAGTACCGGGACAGGAGGTCAGCCCCAGCATTTT
NA | TRBJ2-2 | NA | TRBV27 | CASCPGVNTGELFF | TGTGCCAGCTGCCCCGGGGTGAACACCGGGGAGCTGTTTTTT